The rows below give T cell receptor beta chains drawn from one sample of a study of control samples from healthy donors and cancer patients. Only in-frame clones appear in the TCRdb table, and some are missing; sequencing was by immunoSEQ multiplex PCR. The sample lists some 150,000 clones, around nine tenths occurring once. What was sequenced was blood. Every receptor here comes from a man under 40 in good health. Each CDR3 is given with its conserved first and last residue. Fields, in order: clone size, D gene, V gene, J gene, CDR3 DNA, CDR3 protein. The D gene is left open where the match is weak. Size is omitted from some rows. Given values are once, few, many or a class for expanded clones.

NA,TRBD2,TRBV7-2,TRBJ2-5,TGTGCCAGCAGCCCGGGAGGGACACCACAAGAGACCCAGTACTTC,CASSPGGTPQETQYF
NA,NA,TRBV7-9,TRBJ2-3,TGTGCCAGCAGCCATCCGCCGGACACGAGCACAGATACGCAGTATTTT,CASSHPPDTSTDTQYF
NA,TRBD2,TRBV4-1,TRBJ2-7,TGCGCCAGCAGCCAAGGAGCCCTGACTAGCGGGAGCTCCTACGAGCAGTACTTC,CASSQGALTSGSSYEQYF
NA,NA,TRBV6-6,TRBJ1-5,TGTGCCAGCAACCAGGGGCAGGTTAGCAATCAGCCCCAGCATTTT,CASNQGQVSNQPQHF
NA,TRBD1,TRBV3-1/TRBV3-2,TRBJ2-4,TGTGCCAGCAGCCAAGAACAGGGACAGGGTTCCAACATTCAGTACTTC,CASSQEQGQGSNIQYF
NA,NA,TRBV7-3,TRBJ1-1,TGTGCCAGCAGCCCCACCCGGGACACCGAAGCTTTCTTT,CASSPTRDTEAFF
NA,NA,TRBV2,TRBJ1-1,TGTGCCAGCAGTCCTCTCTCGGGACTAACCTTGAACACTGAAGCTTTCTTT,CASSPLSGLTLNTEAFF
NA,NA,TRBV12-5,TRBJ2-3,TGTGCTAGTGGCTCCGGGACGGGGCCAGATACGCAGTATTTT,CASGSGTGPDTQYF
NA,NA,TRBV6-1,TRBJ1-5,TGTGCCAGCAGTGAAGCGCTGGGGGCTTATCAGCCCCAGCATTTT,CASSEALGAYQPQHF
NA,NA,TRBV7-9,TRBJ2-7,TGTGCCAGCAGCTTAGGCTTGAGCTACGAGCAGTACTTC,CASSLGLSYEQYF
few,NA,TRBV4-1,TRBJ2-7,TGCGCCGCACAGGGACCCCCACTACTAGTCGAGCAGTACTTC,CAAQGPPLLVEQYF
NA,NA,TRBV4-2,TRBJ2-1,TGTGCCAGCAGCCAAGACTCCACCCAGGGCAATGAGCAGTTCTTC,CASSQDSTQGNEQFF
NA,NA,TRBV15,TRBJ2-5,TGTGCCACCAGCAGTCGTGCGGGGGCAGGAGAGACCCAGTACTTC,CATSSRAGAGETQYF
few,NA,TRBV21-1,TRBJ2-7,TGTGCCAGCAGCAATAGGGACAGGGGGCGCGTCGAGCAGTACTTC,CASSNRDRGRVEQYF
NA,NA,TRBV6-5,TRBJ2-6,TGTGCCAGTCGGGGTTCTGGGGCCAACGTCCTGACTTTC,CASRGSGANVLTF
NA,TRBD2,TRBV4-1,TRBJ2-7,TGCGCCAGCAGCCAACATCTAGCGGGGGGCTCCTACGAGCAGTACTTC,CASSQHLAGGSYEQYF
NA,TRBD1,TRBV7-2,TRBJ2-7,TGTGCCAGCAGCGAACGGAGACAGGGGGACGAGCAGTACTTC,CASSERRQGDEQYF
NA,NA,TRBV5-1,TRBJ1-5,TGCGCCAGCAGCTTGGATGGCGGAATGAGCAATCAGCCCCAGCATTTT,CASSLDGGMSNQPQHF
NA,NA,TRBV2,TRBJ1-2,TGTGCCAGCAGTGATGGGGGGAGAGCAATAAACTATGGCTACACCTTC,CASSDGGRAINYGYTF
NA,NA,TRBV19,TRBJ1-3,TGTGCCTCTCGGGCTGGAAACACCATATATTTT,CASRAGNTIYF
NA,NA,TRBV5-4,TRBJ2-3,TGTGCCAGCAGCGCCGCCCGGGGTAAGGGGACAGATACGCAGTATTTT,CASSAARGKGTDTQYF
NA,NA,TRBV25-1,TRBJ2-5,TGTGCCAGCAGTGATGAGGGAGAGACCCAGTACTTC,CASSDEGETQYF
NA,NA,TRBV7-9,TRBJ2-7,TGTGCCAGCAGCTTCCTAAGCTCCTACGAGCAGTACTTC,CASSFLSSYEQYF
NA,NA,TRBV2,TRBJ1-5,TGTGCCAGCAGTTCCCTCCTGGACAGAAGCAATCAGCCCCAGCATTTT,CASSSLLDRSNQPQHF
NA,NA,TRBV19,TRBJ1-5,TGTGCCACAGGCAGGGGAGGTCTGAGCAATCAGCCCCAGCATTTT,CATGRGGLSNQPQHF
NA,NA,TRBV9,TRBJ2-3,TGTGCCAGCAGCGTAACGTCCTCGACGGGCACAGATACGCAGTATTTT,CASSVTSSTGTDTQYF
NA,NA,TRBV6-1,TRBJ2-7,TGTGCCAGCAGTGAGACAGTATACGAGCAGTACTTC,CASSETVYEQYF
NA,TRBD2,TRBV20-1,TRBJ2-1,TGCAGTGCTAGTGGACTAGCGGGGTCCCATGAGCAGTTCTTC,CSASGLAGSHEQFF
NA,NA,TRBV6-2/TRBV6-3,TRBJ1-1,TGTGCCAGCAGTCCGATGGGGGGGGCATTGGACACTGAAGCTTTCTTT,CASSPMGGALDTEAFF
NA,TRBD1,TRBV13,TRBJ1-1,TGTGCCAGCAGCTTTACAAACAGGGGAGGGAACACTGAAGCTTTCTTT,CASSFTNRGGNTEAFF
NA,NA,TRBV18,TRBJ1-4,TGTGCCAGCTCACCACAAACGGGGGCGAGCGAAAAACTGTTTTTT,CASSPQTGASEKLFF
NA,NA,TRBV7-3,TRBJ2-5,TGTGCCAGCAGCTGGGGACCGTCGGGGCCCGAGACCCAGTACTTC,CASSWGPSGPETQYF
once,NA,TRBV27,TRBJ2-7,TGTGCCAGCAGTCCTCCGGGACACTTCTACGAGCAGTACTTC,CASSPPGHFYEQYF
NA,NA,TRBV6-4,TRBJ1-4,TGTGCCAGCAAGGGTTCGGGTGAAAAACTGTTTTTT,CASKGSGEKLFF
NA,NA,TRBV5-1,TRBJ2-2,TGCGCCAGCAGCGAGGGCCGGGCAGGGCCCGGGGAGCTGTTTTTT,CASSEGRAGPGELFF
NA,TRBD1,TRBV25-1,TRBJ2-3,TGTGCCAGCAGTGCCAAGGACAGGGGGGCAGATACGCAGTATTTT,CASSAKDRGADTQYF
NA,TRBD2,TRBV5-4,TRBJ2-7,TGTGCCAGCAGTAGACCGGATAGAATGGGGGGGAGCGAGCAGTACTTC,CASSRPDRMGGSEQYF
NA,TRBD2,TRBV24-1,TRBJ2-3,TGTGCCACCAGTGACCGGACTAGCGGGGCCACAGATACGCAGTATTTT,CATSDRTSGATDTQYF
NA,NA,TRBV7-3,TRBJ1-1,TGTGCCAGCAGCTTATCGGGGACAAACACTGAAGCTTTCTTT,CASSLSGTNTEAFF
NA,TRBD2,TRBV6-4,TRBJ2-3,TGTGCCAGCAGTGTTGCGGGGGGGGGAAACACAGATACGCAGTATTTT,CASSVAGGGNTDTQYF
once,NA,TRBV11-2,TRBJ1-1,TGTGCCAGCAGCTTATTCCTAGCCACTGAAGCTTTCTTT,CASSLFLATEAFF
NA,TRBD2,TRBV19,TRBJ2-7,TGTGCCAGTATACGTAGCGGGAGCTACGAGCAGTACTTC,CASIRSGSYEQYF
NA,TRBD1,TRBV27,TRBJ1-1,TGTGCCAGCAGCCCCAGACAGGGGGCGACTGAAGCTTTCTTT,CASSPRQGATEAFF
NA,NA,TRBV15,TRBJ1-2,TGTGCCACCAGCAGAGCAGGGGCTGCCTATGGCTACACCTTC,CATSRAGAAYGYTF
NA,NA,TRBV7-9,TRBJ2-5,TGTGCCAGCCAGCTCATGCAAGAGACCCAGTACTTC,CASQLMQETQYF
NA,NA,TRBV15,TRBJ1-2,TGTGCCACCAGCAGAGATATCGCGGCAGGAGAAGTCTATGGCTACACCTTC,CATSRDIAAGEVYGYTF
NA,TRBD1,TRBV5-8,TRBJ1-5,TGTGCCAGCAGCCGAGACAGGGATCAGCCCCAGCATTTT,CASSRDRDQPQHF